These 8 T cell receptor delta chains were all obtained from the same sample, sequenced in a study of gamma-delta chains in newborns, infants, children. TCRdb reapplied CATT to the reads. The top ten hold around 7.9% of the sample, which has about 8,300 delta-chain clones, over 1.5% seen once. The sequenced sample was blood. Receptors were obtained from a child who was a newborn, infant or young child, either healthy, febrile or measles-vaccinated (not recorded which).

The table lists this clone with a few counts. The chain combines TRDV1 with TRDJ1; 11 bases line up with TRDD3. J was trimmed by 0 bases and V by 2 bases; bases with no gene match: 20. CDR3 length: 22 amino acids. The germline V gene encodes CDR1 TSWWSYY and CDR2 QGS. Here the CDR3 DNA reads TGTGCTCTTGGGGAAGCTCTCCCTACGCCCCACTGGGGGATATCTTACACCGATAAACTCATCTTT. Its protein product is CALGEALPTPHWGISYTDKLIF.

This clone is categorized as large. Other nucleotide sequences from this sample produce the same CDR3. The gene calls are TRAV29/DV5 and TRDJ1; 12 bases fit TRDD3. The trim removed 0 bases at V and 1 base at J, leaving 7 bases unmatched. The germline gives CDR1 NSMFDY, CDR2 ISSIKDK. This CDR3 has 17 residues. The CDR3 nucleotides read TGTGCAGCAAGCGCGGACTGGGGGATACTCCCCACCGATAAACTCATCTTT. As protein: CAASADWGILPTDKLIF.

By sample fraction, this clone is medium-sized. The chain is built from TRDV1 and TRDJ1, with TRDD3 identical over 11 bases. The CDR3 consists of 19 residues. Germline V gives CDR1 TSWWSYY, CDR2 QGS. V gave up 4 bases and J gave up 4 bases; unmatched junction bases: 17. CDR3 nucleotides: TGTGCTCTTGGGGGCCACTCCAATTCTTGGGGGATACGCGGCGATAAACTCATCTTT. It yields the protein CALGGHSNSWGIRGDKLIF.

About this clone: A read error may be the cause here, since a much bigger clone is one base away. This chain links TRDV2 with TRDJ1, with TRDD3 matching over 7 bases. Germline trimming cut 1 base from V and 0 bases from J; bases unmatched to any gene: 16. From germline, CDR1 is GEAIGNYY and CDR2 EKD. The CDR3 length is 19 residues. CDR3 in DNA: TGTGCCTGTGACACAAGGAACTCACTGGGGAGCGAGTACACCGATAAACTCATCTTT. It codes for CACDTRNSLGSEYTDKLIF.

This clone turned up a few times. The chain's CDR3 is CALGELALSPTNEVLSSSWDTRQMFF. CDR3 DNA: TGTGCTCTTGGGGAACTAGCGTTATCTCCTACGAACGAAGTACTTAGCTCCTCCTGGGACACCCGACAGATGTTTTTC. The V call is TRDV1, the J call TRDJ3; a weak D match, TRDD2 (6 bases). The CDR3 covers 26 residues. The V gene's germline CDR1 is TSWWSYY and CDR2 QGS. V lost 0 bases and J lost 0, with 33 bases in between.

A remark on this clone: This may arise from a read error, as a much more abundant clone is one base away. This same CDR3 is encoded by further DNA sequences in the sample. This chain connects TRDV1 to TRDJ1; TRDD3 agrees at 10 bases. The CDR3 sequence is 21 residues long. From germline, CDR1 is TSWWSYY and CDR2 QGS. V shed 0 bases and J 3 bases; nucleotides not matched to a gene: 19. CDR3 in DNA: TGTGCTCTTGGGGAACTCACTCCCTCACTGGGGGATGGAACTAGGGCCGATAAACTCATCTTT. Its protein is CALGELTPSLGDGTRADKLIF.

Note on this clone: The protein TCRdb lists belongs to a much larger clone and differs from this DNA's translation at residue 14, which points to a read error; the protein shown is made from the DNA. CDR3 bases: TGTGCCTGTGACACGGGGGGAACGAGCTCCTGGGACACCCAACAGATGTTTTTC. Its protein is CACDTGGTSSWDTQQMFF. The chain couples TRDV2 to TRDJ3; TRDD3 might be the D (6 bases). Per germline, CDR1 GEAIGNYY and CDR2 EKD. This CDR3 spans 18 amino acids.

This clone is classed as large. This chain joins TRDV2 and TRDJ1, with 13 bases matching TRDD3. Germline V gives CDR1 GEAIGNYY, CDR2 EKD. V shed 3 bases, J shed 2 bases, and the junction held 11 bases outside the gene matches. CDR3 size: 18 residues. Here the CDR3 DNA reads TGTGCCTGTGACGCCCTACTGGGGGATACGCGGGAAACCGATAAACTCATCTTT. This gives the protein CACDALLGDTRETDKLIF.